This T cell receptor beta chain was observed in a study of T-cell memory formation after mild COVID-19. As for the study in general: Each donor largely had its own TCR clusters.

This clonotype turned up a few times. Its antigen is undetermined. Overall study results and limits: Balance between CD4 and CD8 was seen in clones contracting day 15 to 85, and a CD4+ lean was seen in later expanders. CD4+ clones that contracted lay mainly in CM and EM; CD8+ ones lay in EMRA.

With constant-segment primers, 5'RACE yielded cDNA libraries of TCR alpha and TCR beta that carried sample barcodes and UMIs. TCRdb reanalysed the 5' RACE reads using MiXCR and keeps one entry per CDR3 protein. Of a few hundred thousand distinct CDR3 sequences in the sample, roughly 20% were seen once. V was clipped by 5 bases and J by 6 bases; unmatched bases: 6. CDR1 DFQATT and CDR2 SNEGSKA come from the germline V gene (reference sequence). This CDR3 contains 14 residues. The sequence was obtained from a man aged 18 to 35 who had mild COVID-19 (a few samples of this study predate the infection). Cell type and time point are not known. The chain recombines TRBV20-1 with TRBJ2-1, with TRBD1 matching over 11 bases. Sample: PBMCs or a T cell subset sorted from them (not recorded which). This CDR3 reads CSARGQGVLNEQFF. The CDR3 region has the DNA TGCAGTGCTCGGGGACAGGGGGTTCTCAATGAGCAGTTCTTC.